The entry below describes one T cell receptor beta chain. Its antigen is still unknown. This may stem from a read error, because a much larger clone lies one nucleotide away. The entry originates in a study of glioma-infiltrating T cells (dated by TCRdb to the mid-2010s). Study-wide context: Sequencing of TCR alpha- and beta-chain repertoires was performed on glioma tissue, on non-neoplastic brain tissue, and on matched peripheral blood mononuclear cells. Each tissue-infiltrating repertoire was compared with the same patient's peripheral blood repertoire to measure divergence between tissue and blood T-cell populations. Three low-grade glioma patients, roughly eight primary glioblastoma patients, and three non-glioma patients who contributed non-neoplastic brain tissue made up the paired cohort. The paper as a whole reports these results and caveats: VJ-independent divergence between tissue and blood was lower than expected in non-neoplastic patients but higher than expected in all gliomas, particularly low-grade gliomas. Group comparisons rested on small numbers: three non-neoplastic, three low-grade glioma and about 8 glioblastoma patients. Very few CDR3 sequences were shared between tissue and blood, attributed to high CDR3 diversity and limited sampling.

TCR alpha and beta CDR3 regions were amplified with the iRepertoire nested amplicon-rescue multiplex PCR (arm-PCR) platform from RNA. The input for one-step reverse transcription and amplification was about 95-450 ng of either tissue mRNA or PBMC total RNA. Following bead purification, Illumina adapters were added through a secondary multiplex PCR, and the libraries were then gel-purified between 200 and 400 bp. Internal 6-nucleotide barcodes were carried by the libraries and were used for demultiplexing. The libraries were sequenced on an Illumina MiSeq using 2x220 or 2x250 nucleotide paired-end reads. In the paper's pipeline: Paired reads were merged using FLASH 1.2.11 and aligned with BWA-MEM to the GRCh37 human genome, and TRA and TRB reads were then extracted. V and J assignment used an IMGT-derived reference of cassette sequences and CDR3 motifs that included pseudogenes. Reads were translated in three frames, and productive CDR3s were defined by a C…FGXG motif without stop codons. Unique combinations of V-J cassette pair and CDR3 amino acid sequence were defined as clonotypes. Hamming distance filtering was applied to reads, with thresholds set by the sequence error rate of each sample in mapped regions. TCRdb redid the processing of the public reads, applying fastp at Q25 and MiXCR, and retained in-frame beta chains. Each record represents a unique CDR3 protein, reported with the most common genes and DNA among its rows. For this entry, the V and J calls and clone size follow TCRdb and not the study's own pipeline. For this sample there are 95,000 to 150,000 distinct CDR3 sequences; less than 30% appear just once. The top ten clones comprise about 15% of the sample.

The CDR3 contains 12 residues, cysteine and phenylalanine counted. The only DNA kept is the CDR3, 36 bases in frame from the first base. Sequences SEHNR (CDR1) and FQNEAQ (CDR2) are obtained from the germline V gene (reference sequence). This TCR derives from a human donor with low-grade glioma or glioblastoma, undergoing nonglioma brain surgery, or in good health (not recorded which). The rearrangement combines TRBV7-9 with TRBJ1-1; there is no confident call for the D gene. The sequencing sample was made of glioma tissue, nonneoplastic brain tissue, or PBMCs (not recorded which). CDR3 sequence: CASSWGDTEDFF. At the DNA level, the sequence is TGTGCCAGCAGTTGGGGAGATACTGAAGATTTCTTT.